The 7 T cell receptor beta chains below come from one sample, sequenced in a study of blood T cell repertoires in COVID-19. Here immunoSEQ multiplex PCR was the method, and the copy in TCRdb shows in-frame clones only, minus some. The repertoire holds 250,000 or so clones, with 84% as singletons. The sequenced material came from peripheral blood. The origin of the receptors is a woman aged 40 to 50 who had recovered from COVID-19.

The chain has TRBV7-9 and TRBJ1-4; a possible D gene is TRBD1 (5 bases). This CDR3 region has 13 residues. Per the germline V gene, CDR1 is SEHNR and CDR2 is FQNEAQ (reference sequence). V lost 3 bases and J lost 8, with 10 bases in between. The CDR3 here is CASSLMGLEKLFF. In DNA form, the CDR3 reads TGTGCCAGCAGCTTGATGGGGCTGGAAAAACTGTTTTTT.

V gene TRBV10-2 combines with J gene TRBJ2-3; possibly TRBD1 for D (6 bases). V shed 2 bases and J shed 4 bases, with 13 bases lying between them. CDR3 size: 15 residues. Looked up from germline, CDR1 is WSHSY and CDR2 is SAAADI. CDR3 sequence reads: CASSETARGPDTQYF. CDR3 nucleotides: TGCGCCAGCAGTGAGACGGCCAGGGGCCCAGATACGCAGTATTTT.

The chain couples TRBV7-2 to TRBJ2-3; D unclear. CDR1 and CDR2 from the germline V gene are SGHTA and FQGNSA. V lost 3 bases and J 6 bases, leaving 4 bases between the germline ends. This CDR3 has 11 amino acids. CDR3 DNA: TGTGCCAGCAGCTTTCCGGATACGCAGTATTTT. This encodes CASSFPDTQYF.

The chain is built from TRBV5-8 and TRBJ1-6, with 7 bases matching TRBD1. The ends lost 2 bases at V and 7 bases at J; junction bases unmatched: 6. CDR1 SGHTS and CDR2 YDEGEE come from the germline V gene. The CDR3 sequence is 15 residues long. CDR3 DNA sequence: TGTGCCAGCAGCTTTGGGACAGCGGAAAATTCACCCCTCCACTTT. Translated, it gives CASSFGTAENSPLHF.

V gene TRBV9 combines with J gene TRBJ2-3; tentative D call: TRBD2 (6 bases). The germline V gene encodes CDR1 SGDLS and CDR2 YYNGEE. The CDR3 runs 15 residues. Between the trimmed V and J ends, which lost 0 bases and 1 base, there was a span of 9 bases. In DNA form, the CDR3 reads TGTGCCAGCAGCGTAGCTCCGGGGGGCACAGATACGCAGTATTTT. Translation gives CASSVAPGGTDTQYF.

This clone was observed a handful of times. The chain joins TRBV28 to TRBJ1-3; D possibly corresponds to TRBD1 (6 bases). Trimming took off 5 bases at V and 10 bases at J, with 12 bases between the two ends. CDR1 and CDR2 from the germline V gene are MDHEN and SYDVKM. The CDR3 is 12 residues long. The CDR3 DNA reads as TGTGCCAGCAGTCCGTCGACAGGAACCATATATTTT. Translation gives CASSPSTGTIYF. The variable domain in full, completed from reference TRBV28 and TRBJ1-3, reads DVKVTQSSRYLVKRTGEKVFLECVQDMDHENMFWYRQDPGLGLRLIYFSYDVKMKEKGDIPEGYSVSREKKERFSLILESASTNQTSMYLCASSPSTGTIYFGEGSWLTVV.

This clone was seen more than once but under ten times. CDR3 loop: CASSAQRGDGTGELFF. CDR3 bases: TGTGCCAGCAGTGCACAGCGGGGGGATGGCACCGGGGAGCTGTTTTTT. This sequence joins TRBV2 and TRBJ2-2; the match to TRBD2 covers 9 bases. This CDR3 is 16 amino acids long. Germline V CDR1 and CDR2: SNHLY, FYNNEI. The ends lost 4 bases at V and 4 bases at J; junction bases unmatched: 7. The entire variable domain, with the rest obtained from reference TRBV2 and TRBJ2-2, is as follows: EPEVTQTPSHQVTQMGQEVILRCVPISNHLYFYWYRQILGQKVEFLVSFYNNEISEKSEIFDDQFSVERPDGSNFTLKIRSTKLEDSAMYFCASSAQRGDGTGELFFGEGSRLTVL.